This TCR beta chain emerged from a study of early stage breast cancer tumors. The study, taken as a whole, reports: Comparing each tissue with blood distinguished tumor from normal in most of the 16 patients.

Comment on this clone: What it binds is not known.

Per the germline V gene, CDR1 is SNHLY and CDR2 is FYNNEI. Trimming pared 5 bases from V and 3 bases from J, leaving 19 bases between. This CDR3 spans 16 amino acids. TCRdb's copy holds only in-frame clones and misses some; the assay was immunoSEQ multiplex PCR. Here the sample spans more than 55,000 clones, roughly 80% being singletons. The chain combines TRBV2 with TRBJ2-5, with D possibly being TRBD1 or TRBD2 (5 bases each). This clonotype was sampled from a person aged 30 to 39 with breast cancer. Sequencing was carried out using blood. The CDR3 sequence is CASSPEWGSLEETQYF. CDR3 nucleotide sequence: TGTGCCAGCAGTCCAGAGTGGGGGAGCCTAGAAGAGACCCAGTACTTC.